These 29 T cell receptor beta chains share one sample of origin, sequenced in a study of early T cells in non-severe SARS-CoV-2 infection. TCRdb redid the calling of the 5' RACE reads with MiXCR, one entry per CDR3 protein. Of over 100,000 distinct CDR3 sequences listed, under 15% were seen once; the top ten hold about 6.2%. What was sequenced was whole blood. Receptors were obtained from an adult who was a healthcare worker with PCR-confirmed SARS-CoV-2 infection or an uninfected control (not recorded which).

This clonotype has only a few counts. The CDR3 loop is CASRRGPRQGMNTEAFF. CDR3 DNA: TGTGCCAGCAGGAGGGGACCCAGACAGGGGATGAACACTGAAGCTTTCTTT. The chain employs TRBV6-1 and TRBJ1-1, with 8 positions matching TRBD1. The V and J ends lost 6 bases and 0 bases, in that order; junction bases with no gene match: 12. Germline V gene sequence: CDR1 MNHNS, CDR2 SASEGT. The length of the CDR3 is 17 residues.

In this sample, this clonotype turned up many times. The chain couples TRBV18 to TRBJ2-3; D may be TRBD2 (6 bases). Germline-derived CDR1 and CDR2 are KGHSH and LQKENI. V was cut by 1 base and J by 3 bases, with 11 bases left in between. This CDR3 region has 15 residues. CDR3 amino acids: CASSPRGSGTDTQYF. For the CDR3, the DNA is TGTGCCAGCTCACCACGTGGGAGCGGGACAGATACGCAGTATTTT.

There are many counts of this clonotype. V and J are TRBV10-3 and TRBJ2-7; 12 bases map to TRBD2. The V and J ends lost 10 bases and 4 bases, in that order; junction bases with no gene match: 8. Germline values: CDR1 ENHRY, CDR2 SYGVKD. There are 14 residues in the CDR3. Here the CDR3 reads CATRTSGTRYEQYF. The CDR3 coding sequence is TGTGCCACCCGGACTAGCGGGACAAGATACGAGCAGTACTTC.

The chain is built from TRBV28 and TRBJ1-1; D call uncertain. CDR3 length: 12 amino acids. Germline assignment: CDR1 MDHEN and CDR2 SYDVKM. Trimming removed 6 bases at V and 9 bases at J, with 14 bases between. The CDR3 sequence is CASSPHQRQAFF. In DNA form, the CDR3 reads TGTGCCAGCAGCCCGCATCAACGCCAAGCTTTCTTT.

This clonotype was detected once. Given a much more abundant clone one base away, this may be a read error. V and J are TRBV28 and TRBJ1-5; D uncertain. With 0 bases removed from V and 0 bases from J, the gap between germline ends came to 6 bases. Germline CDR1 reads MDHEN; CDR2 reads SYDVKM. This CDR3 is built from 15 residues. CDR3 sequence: CASSLCRYSNQPQHF. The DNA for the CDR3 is TGTGCCAGCAGTTTATGCCGTTATAGCAATCAGCCCCAGCATTTT. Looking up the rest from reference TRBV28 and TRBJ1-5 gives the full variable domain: DVKVTQSSRYLVKRTGEKVFLECVQDMDHENMFWYRQDPGLGLRLIYFSYDVKMKEKGDIPEGYSVSREKKERFSLILESASTNQTSMYLCASSLCRYSNQPQHFGDGTRLSIL.

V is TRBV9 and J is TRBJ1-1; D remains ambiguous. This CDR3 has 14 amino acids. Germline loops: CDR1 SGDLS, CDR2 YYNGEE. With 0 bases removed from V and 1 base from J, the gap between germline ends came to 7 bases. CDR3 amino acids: CASSVDGWNTEAFF. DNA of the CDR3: TGTGCCAGCAGCGTAGACGGCTGGAACACTGAAGCTTTCTTT.

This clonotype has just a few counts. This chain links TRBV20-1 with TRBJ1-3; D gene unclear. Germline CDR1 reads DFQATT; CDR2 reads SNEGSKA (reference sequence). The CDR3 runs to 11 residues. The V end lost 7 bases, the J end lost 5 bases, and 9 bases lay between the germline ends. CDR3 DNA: TGCAGTGTTCGCGTCAGAAACACCATATATTTT. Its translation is CSVRVRNTIYF.

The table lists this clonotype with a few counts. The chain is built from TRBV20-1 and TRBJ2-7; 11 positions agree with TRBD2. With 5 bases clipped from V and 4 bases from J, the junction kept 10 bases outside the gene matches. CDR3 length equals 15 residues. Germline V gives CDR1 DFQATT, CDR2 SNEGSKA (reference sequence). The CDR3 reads CSAWQLAGDSYEQYF. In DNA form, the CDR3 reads TGCAGTGCTTGGCAACTAGCGGGGGATAGTTACGAGCAGTACTTC.

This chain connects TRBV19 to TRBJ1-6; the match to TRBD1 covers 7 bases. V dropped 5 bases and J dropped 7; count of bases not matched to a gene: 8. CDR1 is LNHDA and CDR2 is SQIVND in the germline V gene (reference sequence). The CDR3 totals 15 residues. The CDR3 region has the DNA TGTGCCAGTAGTCCAGCCGGGACAGAAAATTCACCCCTCCACTTT. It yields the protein CASSPAGTENSPLHF.

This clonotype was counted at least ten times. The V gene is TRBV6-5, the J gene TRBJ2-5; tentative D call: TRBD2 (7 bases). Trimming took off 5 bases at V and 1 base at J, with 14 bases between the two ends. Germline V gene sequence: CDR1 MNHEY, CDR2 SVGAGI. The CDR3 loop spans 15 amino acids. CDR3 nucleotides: TGTGCCAGCAGTGACCTGGGAGGGGGCCAAGAGACCCAGTACTTC. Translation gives CASSDLGGGQETQYF.

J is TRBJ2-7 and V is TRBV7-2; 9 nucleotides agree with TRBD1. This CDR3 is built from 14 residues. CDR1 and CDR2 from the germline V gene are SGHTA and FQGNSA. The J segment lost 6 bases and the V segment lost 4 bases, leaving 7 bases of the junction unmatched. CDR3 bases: TGTGCCAGCAGCTCCGGGACAGGGTTTGGCGAGCAGTACTTC. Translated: CASSSGTGFGEQYF.

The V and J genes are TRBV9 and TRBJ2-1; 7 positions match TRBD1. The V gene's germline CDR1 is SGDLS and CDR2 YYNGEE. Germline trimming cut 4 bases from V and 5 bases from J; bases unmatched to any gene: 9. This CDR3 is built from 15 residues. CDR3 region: CASSSHRTGNNEQFF. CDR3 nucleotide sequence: TGTGCCAGCAGCTCACATAGGACAGGTAACAATGAGCAGTTCTTC.

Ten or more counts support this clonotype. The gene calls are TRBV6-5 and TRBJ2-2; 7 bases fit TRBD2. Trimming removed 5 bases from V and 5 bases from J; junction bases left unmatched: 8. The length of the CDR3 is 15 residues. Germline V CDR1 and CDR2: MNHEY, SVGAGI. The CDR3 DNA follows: TGTGCCAGCAGTCTCCTGACTAGCCGTACCGGGGAGCTGTTTTTT. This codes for CASSLLTSRTGELFF.

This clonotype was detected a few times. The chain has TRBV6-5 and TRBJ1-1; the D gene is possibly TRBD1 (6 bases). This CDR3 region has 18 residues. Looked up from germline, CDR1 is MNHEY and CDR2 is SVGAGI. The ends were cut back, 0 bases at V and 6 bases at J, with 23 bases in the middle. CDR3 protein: CASSYSGRGRPGGSEAFF. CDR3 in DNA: TGTGCCAGCAGTTACTCAGGCCGGGGGCGCCCTGGGGGGTCTGAAGCTTTCTTT.

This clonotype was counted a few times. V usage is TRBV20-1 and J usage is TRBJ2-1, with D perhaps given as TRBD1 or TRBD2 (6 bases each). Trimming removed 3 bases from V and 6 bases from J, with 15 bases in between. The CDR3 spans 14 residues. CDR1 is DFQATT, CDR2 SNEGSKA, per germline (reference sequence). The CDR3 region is CSARRDTQLNEQFF. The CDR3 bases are TGCAGTGCTAGGCGGGACACCCAACTCAATGAGCAGTTCTTC.

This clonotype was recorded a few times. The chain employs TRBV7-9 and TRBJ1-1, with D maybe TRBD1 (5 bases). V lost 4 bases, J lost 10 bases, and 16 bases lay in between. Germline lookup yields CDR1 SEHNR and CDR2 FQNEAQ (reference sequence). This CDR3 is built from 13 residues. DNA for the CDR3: TGTGCCAGCAGCTCCTCCGGGGGAAGGGCAGCTTTCTTT. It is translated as CASSSSGGRAAFF. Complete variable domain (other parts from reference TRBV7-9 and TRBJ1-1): DTGVSQNPRHKITKRGQNVTFRCDPISEHNRLYWYRQTLGQGPEFLTYFQNEAQLEKSRLLSDRFSAERPKGSFSTLEIQRTEQGDSAMYLCASSSSGGRAAFFGQGTRLTVV.

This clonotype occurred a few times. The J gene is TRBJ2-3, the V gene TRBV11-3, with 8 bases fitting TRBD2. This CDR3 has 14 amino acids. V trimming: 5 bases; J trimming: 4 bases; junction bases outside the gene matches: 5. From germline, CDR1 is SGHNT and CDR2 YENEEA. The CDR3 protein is CASSGQRESDTQYF. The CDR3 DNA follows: TGTGCCAGCAGCGGTCAGCGGGAGTCAGATACGCAGTATTTT.

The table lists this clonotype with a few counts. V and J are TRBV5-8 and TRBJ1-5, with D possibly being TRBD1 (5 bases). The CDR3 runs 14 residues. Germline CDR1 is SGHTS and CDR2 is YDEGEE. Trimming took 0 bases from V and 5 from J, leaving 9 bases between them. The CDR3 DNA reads TGTGCCAGCAGCTTGGGCCAGGGCTATCAGCCCCAGCATTTT. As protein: CASSLGQGYQPQHF.

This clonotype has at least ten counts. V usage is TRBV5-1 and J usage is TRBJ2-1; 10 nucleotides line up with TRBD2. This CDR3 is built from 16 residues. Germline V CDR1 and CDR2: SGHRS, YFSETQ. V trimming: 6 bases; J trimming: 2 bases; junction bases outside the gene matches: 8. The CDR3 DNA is TGCGCCAGCACCCCGGGGAGCGGGAGGGCCTACAATGAGCAGTTCTTC. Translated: CASTPGSGRAYNEQFF.

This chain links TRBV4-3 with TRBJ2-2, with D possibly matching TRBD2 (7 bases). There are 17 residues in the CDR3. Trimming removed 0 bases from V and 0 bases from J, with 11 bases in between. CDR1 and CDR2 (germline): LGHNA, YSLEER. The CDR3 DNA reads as TGCGCCAGCAGCCAAGAGGACAGCGGGACGAACACCGGGGAGCTGTTTTTT. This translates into CASSQEDSGTNTGELFF.

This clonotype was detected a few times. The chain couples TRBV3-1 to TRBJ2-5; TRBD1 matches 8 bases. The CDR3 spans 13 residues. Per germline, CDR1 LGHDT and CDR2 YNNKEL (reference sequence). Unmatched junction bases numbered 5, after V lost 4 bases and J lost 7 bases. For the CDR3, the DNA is TGTGCCAGCAGCCCGGGACAGGATGGGACCCAGTACTTC. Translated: CASSPGQDGTQYF.

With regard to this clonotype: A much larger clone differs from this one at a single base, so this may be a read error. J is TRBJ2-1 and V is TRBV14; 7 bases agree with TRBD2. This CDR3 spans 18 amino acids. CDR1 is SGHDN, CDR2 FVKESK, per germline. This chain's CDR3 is CAGSQSRWVGTNYNEQFF. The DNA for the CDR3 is TGTGCCGGCAGCCAATCTAGATGGGTCGGGACTAACTACAATGAGCAGTTCTTC.

This CDR3 reads CAIRKNLAGNTGELFF. The CDR3 DNA reads TGTGCCATCAGAAAAAACCTAGCGGGGAACACCGGGGAGCTGTTTTTT. This sequence joins TRBV10-3 and TRBJ2-2, with 8 bases aligning to TRBD2. After removal of 6 bases from V and 1 base from J, the junction contained 7 bases not matched to a gene. Germline V lookup: CDR1 ENHRY, CDR2 SYGVKD. The CDR3 is 16 residues long.

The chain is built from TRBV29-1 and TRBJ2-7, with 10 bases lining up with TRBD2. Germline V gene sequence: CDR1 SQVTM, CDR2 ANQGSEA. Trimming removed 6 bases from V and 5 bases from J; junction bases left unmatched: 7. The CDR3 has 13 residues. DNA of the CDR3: TGCAGCGTGGAGGGACTAGCGTCCAACGAGCAGTACTTC. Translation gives CSVEGLASNEQYF.

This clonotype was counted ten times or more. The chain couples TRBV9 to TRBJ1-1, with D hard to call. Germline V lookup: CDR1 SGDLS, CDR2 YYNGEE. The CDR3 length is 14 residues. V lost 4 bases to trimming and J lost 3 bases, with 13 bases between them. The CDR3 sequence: CASSREFMDTEAFF. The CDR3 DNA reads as TGTGCCAGCAGCAGGGAGTTCATGGACACTGAAGCTTTCTTT. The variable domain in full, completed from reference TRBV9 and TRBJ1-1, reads DSGVTQTPKHLITATGQRVTLRCSPRSGDLSVYWYQQSLDQGLQFLIQYYNGEERAKGNILERFSAQQFPDLHSELNLSSLELGDSALYFCASSREFMDTEAFFGQGTRLTVV.

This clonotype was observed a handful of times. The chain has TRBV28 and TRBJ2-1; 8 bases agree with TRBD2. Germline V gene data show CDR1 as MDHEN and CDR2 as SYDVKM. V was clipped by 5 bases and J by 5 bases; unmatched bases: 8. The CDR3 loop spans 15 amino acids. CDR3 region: CASSPRGGPDNEQFF. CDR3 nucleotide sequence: TGTGCCAGCAGTCCCCGGGGGGGGCCGGACAATGAGCAGTTCTTC. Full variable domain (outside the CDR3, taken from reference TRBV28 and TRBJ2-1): DVKVTQSSRYLVKRTGEKVFLECVQDMDHENMFWYRQDPGLGLRLIYFSYDVKMKEKGDIPEGYSVSREKKERFSLILESASTNQTSMYLCASSPRGGPDNEQFFGPGTRLTVL.

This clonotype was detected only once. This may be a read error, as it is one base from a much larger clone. In nucleotides, the CDR3 is TGCAGTGCCCCGACGACAGGGGGCGGGCAGTACTTC. Protein product: CSAPTTGGGQYF. The chain couples TRBV20-1 to TRBJ2-7, with TRBD1 matching 10 bases. With 6 bases clipped from V and 9 bases from J, the junction kept 8 bases outside the gene matches. The germline gives CDR1 DFQATT, CDR2 SNEGSKA (reference sequence). The CDR3 spans 12 residues.

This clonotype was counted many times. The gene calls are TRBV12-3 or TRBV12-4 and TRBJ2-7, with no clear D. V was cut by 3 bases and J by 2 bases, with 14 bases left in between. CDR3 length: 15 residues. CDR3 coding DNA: TGTGCCAGCAGTTTTAGAAGGGCCGGAACCTACGAGCAGTACTTC. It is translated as CASSFRRAGTYEQYF.

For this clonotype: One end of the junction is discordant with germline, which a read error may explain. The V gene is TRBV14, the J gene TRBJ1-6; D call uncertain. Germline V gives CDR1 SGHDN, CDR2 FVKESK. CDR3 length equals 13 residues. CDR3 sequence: CASSQAYNSPLHF. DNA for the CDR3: TGTGCCAGCAGCCAGGCCTACAATTCACCCCTCCACTTT. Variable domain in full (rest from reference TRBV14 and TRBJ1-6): EAGVTQFPSHSVIEKGQTVTLRCDPISGHDNLYWYRRVMGKEIKFLLHFVKESKQDESGMPNNRFLAERTGGTYSTLKVQPAELEDSGVYFCASSQAYNSPLHFGNGTRLTVT.